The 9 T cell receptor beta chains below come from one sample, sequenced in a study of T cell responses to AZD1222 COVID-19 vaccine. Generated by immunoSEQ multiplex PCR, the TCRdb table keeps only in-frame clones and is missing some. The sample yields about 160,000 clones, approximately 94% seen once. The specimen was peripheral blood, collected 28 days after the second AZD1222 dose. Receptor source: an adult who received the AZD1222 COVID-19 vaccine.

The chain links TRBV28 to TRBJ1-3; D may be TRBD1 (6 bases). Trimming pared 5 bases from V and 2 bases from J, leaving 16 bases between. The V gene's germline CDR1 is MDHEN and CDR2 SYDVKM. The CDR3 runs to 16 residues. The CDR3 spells CASSAKHRVTGNTIYF. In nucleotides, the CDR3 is TGTGCCAGCAGTGCAAAGCACAGGGTAACTGGAAACACCATATATTTT. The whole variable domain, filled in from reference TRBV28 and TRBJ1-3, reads DVKVTQSSRYLVKRTGEKVFLECVQDMDHENMFWYRQDPGLGLRLIYFSYDVKMKEKGDIPEGYSVSREKKERFSLILESASTNQTSMYLCASSAKHRVTGNTIYFGEGSWLTVV.

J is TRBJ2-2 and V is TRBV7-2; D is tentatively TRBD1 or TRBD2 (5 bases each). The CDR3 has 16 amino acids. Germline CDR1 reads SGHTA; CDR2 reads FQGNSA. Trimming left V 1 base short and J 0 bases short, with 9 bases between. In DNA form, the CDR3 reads TGTGCCAGCAGCTTAGTGTGGGGGACGAACACCGGGGAGCTGTTTTTT. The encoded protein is CASSLVWGTNTGELFF.

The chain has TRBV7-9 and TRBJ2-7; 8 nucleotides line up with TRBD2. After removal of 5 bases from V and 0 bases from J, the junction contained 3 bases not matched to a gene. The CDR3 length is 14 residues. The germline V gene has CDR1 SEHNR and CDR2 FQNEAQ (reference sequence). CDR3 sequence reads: CASSALAVSYEQYF. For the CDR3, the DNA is TGTGCCAGCAGCGCACTAGCGGTCTCCTACGAGCAGTACTTC. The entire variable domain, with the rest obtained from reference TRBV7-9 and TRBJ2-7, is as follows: DTGVSQNPRHKITKRGQNVTFRCDPISEHNRLYWYRQTLGQGPEFLTYFQNEAQLEKSRLLSDRFSAERPKGSFSTLEIQRTEQGDSAMYLCASSALAVSYEQYFGPGTRLTVT.

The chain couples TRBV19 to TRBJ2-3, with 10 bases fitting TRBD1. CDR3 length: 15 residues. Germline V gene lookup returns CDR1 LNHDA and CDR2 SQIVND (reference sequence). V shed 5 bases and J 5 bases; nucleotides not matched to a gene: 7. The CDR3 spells CASSAGTGAQDTQYF. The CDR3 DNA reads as TGTGCCAGTAGTGCCGGGACAGGGGCGCAAGATACGCAGTATTTT.

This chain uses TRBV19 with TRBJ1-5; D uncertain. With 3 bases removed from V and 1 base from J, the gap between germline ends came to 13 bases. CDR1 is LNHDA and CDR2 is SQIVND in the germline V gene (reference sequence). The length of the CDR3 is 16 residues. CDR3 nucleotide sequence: TGTGCCAGTAGTATCGGACCCCACGGGAGCAATCAGCCCCAGCATTTT. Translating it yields CASSIGPHGSNQPQHF.

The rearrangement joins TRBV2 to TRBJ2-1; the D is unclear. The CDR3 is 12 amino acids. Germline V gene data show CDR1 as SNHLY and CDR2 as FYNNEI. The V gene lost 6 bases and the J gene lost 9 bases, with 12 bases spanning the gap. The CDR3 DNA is TGTGCCAGCAGCCAGATATTCAGTGAGCAGTTCTTC. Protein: CASSQIFSEQFF.

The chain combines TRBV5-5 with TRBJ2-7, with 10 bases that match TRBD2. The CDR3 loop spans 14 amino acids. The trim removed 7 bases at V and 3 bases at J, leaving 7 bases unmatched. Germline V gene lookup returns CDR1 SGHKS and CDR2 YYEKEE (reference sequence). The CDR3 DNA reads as TGTGCCAGCGGGGCTAGCGGGAGCAACTACGAGCAGTACTTC. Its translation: CASGASGSNYEQYF.

The CDR3 sequence is CASSPVAGGPRTDTQYF. CDR3 sequence (DNA): TGTGCCAGCAGTCCGGTAGCGGGAGGGCCTCGCACAGATACGCAGTATTTT. V gene TRBV27 combines with J gene TRBJ2-3; 11 bases are shared with TRBD2. The CDR3 runs to 17 residues. J gave up 1 base and V 5 bases, and 8 bases lay outside the gene matches. Germline V gives CDR1 MNHEY, CDR2 SMNVEV (reference sequence).

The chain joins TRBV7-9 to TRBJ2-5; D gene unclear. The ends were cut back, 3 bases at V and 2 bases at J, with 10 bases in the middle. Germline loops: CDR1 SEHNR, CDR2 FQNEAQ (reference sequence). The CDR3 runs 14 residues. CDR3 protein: CASSFTDGQETQYF. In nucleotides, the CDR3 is TGTGCCAGCAGCTTTACCGACGGTCAAGAGACCCAGTACTTC. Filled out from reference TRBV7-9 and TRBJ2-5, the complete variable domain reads DTGVSQNPRHKITKRGQNVTFRCDPISEHNRLYWYRQTLGQGPEFLTYFQNEAQLEKSRLLSDRFSAERPKGSFSTLEIQRTEQGDSAMYLCASSFTDGQETQYFGPGTRLLVL.